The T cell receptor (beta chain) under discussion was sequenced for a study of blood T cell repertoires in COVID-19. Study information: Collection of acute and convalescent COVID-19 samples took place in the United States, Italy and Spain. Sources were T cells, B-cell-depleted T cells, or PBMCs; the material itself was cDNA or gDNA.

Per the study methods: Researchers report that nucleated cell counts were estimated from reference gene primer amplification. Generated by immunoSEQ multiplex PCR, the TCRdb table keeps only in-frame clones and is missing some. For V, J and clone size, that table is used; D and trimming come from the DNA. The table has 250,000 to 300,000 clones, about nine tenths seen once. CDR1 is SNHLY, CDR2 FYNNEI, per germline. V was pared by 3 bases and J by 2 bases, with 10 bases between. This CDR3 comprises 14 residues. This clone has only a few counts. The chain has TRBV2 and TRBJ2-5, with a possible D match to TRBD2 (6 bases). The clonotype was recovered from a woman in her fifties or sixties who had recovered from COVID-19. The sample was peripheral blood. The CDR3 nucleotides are TGTGCCAGCAGTGATGGGGGGATGCAAGAGACCCAGTACTTC. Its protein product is CASSDGGMQETQYF. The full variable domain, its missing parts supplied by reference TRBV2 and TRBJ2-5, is EPEVTQTPSHQVTQMGQEVILRCVPISNHLYFYWYRQILGQKVEFLVSFYNNEISEKSEIFDDQFSVERPDGSNFTLKIRSTKLEDSAMYFCASSDGGMQETQYFGPGTRLLVL.